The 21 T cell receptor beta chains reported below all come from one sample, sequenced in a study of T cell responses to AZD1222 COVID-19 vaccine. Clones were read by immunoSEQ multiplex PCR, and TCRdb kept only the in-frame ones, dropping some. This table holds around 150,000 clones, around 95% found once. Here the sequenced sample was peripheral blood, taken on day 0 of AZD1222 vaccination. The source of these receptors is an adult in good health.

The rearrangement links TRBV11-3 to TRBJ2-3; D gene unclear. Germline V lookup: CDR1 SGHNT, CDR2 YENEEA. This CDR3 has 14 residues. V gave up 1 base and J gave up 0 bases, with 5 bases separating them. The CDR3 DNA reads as TGTGCCAGCAGCTTAGGTGTTAGCACAGATACGCAGTATTTT. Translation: CASSLGVSTDTQYF. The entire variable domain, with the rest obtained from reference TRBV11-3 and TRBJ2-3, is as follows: EAGVVQSPRYKIIEKKQPVAFWCNPISGHNTLYWYLQNLGQGPELLIRYENEEAVDDSQLPKDRFSAERLKGVDSTLKIQPAELGDSAVYLCASSLGVSTDTQYFGPGTRLTVL.

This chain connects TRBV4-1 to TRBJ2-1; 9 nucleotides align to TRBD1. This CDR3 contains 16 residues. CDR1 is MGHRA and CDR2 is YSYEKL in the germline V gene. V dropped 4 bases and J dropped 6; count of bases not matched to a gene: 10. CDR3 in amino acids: CASSPTGQGLSNEQFF. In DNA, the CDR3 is TGCGCCAGCAGCCCCACGGGACAGGGTCTAAGCAATGAGCAGTTCTTC.

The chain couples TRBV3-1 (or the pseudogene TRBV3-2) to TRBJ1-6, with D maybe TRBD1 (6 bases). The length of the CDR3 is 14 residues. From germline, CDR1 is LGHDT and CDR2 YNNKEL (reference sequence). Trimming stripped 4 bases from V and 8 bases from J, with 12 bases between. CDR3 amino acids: CASSLHRADSPLHF. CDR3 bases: TGTGCCAGCAGCCTCCACAGGGCTGATTCACCCCTCCACTTT.

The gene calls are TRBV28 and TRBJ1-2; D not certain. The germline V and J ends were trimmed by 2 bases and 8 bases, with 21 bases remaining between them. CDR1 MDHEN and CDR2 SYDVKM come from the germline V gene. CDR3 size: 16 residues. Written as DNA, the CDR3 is TGTGCCAGCAGTTTAGGCACCTTAAAAGGCCGTTGGGGCTACACCTTC. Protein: CASSLGTLKGRWGYTF.

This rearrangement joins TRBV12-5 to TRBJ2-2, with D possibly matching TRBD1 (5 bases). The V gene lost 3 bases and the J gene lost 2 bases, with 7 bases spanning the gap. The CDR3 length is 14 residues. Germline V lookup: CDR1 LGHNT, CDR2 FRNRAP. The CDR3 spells CASGLGANTGELFF. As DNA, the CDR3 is TGTGCTAGTGGTTTAGGGGCTAACACCGGGGAGCTGTTTTTT. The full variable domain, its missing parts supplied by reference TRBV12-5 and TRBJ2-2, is DARVTQTPRHKVTEMGQEVTMRCQPILGHNTVFWYRQTMMQGLELLAYFRNRAPLDDSGMPKDRFSAEMPDATLATLKIQPSEPRDSAVYFCASGLGANTGELFFGEGSRLTVL.

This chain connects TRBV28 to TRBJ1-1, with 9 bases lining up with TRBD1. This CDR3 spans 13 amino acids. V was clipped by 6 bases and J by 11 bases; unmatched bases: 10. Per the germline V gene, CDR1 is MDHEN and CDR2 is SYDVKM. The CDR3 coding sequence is TGTGCCAGCAGGCGAACGGGGACAGGGATGGCTTTCTTT. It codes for CASRRTGTGMAFF. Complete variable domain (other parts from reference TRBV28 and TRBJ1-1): DVKVTQSSRYLVKRTGEKVFLECVQDMDHENMFWYRQDPGLGLRLIYFSYDVKMKEKGDIPEGYSVSREKKERFSLILESASTNQTSMYLCASRRTGTGMAFFGQGTRLTVV.

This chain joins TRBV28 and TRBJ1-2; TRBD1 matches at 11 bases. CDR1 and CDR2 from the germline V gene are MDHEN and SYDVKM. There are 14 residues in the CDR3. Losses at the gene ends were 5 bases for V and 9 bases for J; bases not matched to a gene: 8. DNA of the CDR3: TGTGCCAGCAGTGAGCCCGGGACAGGGGGAAGCTACACCTTC. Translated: CASSEPGTGGSYTF.

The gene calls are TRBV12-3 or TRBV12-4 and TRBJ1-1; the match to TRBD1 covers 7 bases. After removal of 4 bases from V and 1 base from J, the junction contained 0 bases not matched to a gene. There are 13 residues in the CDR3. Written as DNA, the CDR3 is TGTGCCAGCAGTTGGACAGGGAACACTGAAGCTTTCTTT. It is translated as CASSWTGNTEAFF.

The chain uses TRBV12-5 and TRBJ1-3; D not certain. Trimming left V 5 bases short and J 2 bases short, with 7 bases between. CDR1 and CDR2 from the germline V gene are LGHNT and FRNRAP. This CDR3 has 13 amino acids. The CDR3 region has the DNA TGTGCTAGTGGTCCTATAGCTGGAAACACCATATATTTT. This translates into CASGPIAGNTIYF.

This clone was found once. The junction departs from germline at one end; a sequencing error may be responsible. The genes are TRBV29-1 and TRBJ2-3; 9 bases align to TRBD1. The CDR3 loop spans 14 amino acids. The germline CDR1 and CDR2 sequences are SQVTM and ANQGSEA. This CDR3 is CSVEAGQGTDTQYF. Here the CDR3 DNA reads TGCAGCGTTGAGGCGGGACAGGGAACAGATACACAGTATTTT.

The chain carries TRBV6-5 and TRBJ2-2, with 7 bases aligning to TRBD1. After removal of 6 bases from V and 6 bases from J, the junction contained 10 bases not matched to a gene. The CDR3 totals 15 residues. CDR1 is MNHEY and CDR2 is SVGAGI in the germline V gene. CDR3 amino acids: CASRQTGKVSGELFF. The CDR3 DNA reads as TGTGCCAGCAGACAGACAGGGAAGGTTTCCGGGGAGCTGTTTTTT.

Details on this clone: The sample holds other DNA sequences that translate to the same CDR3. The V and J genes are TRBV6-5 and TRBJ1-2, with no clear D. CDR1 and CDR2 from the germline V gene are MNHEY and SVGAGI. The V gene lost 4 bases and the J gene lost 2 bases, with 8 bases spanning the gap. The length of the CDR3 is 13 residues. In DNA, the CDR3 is TGTGCCAGCAGTTTGGACGGGAACTATGGCTACACCTTC. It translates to CASSLDGNYGYTF.

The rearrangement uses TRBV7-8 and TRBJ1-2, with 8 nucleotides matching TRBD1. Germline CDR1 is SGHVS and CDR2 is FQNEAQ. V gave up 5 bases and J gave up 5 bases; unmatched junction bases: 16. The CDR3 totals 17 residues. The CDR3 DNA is TGTGCCAGCAGCACGAGGACAGGGAAAGGCCTATTATATGGCTACACCTTC. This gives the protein CASSTRTGKGLLYGYTF. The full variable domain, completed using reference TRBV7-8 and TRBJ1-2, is GAGVSQSPRYKVAKRGQDVALRCDPISGHVSLFWYQQALGQGPEFLTYFQNEAQLDKSGLPSDRFFAERPEGSVSTLKIQRTQQEDSAVYLCASSTRTGKGLLYGYTFGSGTRLTVV.

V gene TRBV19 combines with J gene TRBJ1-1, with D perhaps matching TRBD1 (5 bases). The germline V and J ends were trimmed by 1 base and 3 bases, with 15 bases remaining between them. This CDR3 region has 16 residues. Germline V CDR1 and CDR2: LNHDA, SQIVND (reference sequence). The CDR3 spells CASSIGGYSDYTEAFF. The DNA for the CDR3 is TGTGCCAGTAGTATAGGGGGGTACTCCGATTACACTGAAGCTTTCTTT.

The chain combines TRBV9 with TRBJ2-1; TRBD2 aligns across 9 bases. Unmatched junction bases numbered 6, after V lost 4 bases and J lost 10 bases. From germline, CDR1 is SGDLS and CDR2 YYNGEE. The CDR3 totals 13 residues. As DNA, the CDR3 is TGTGCCAGCAGCAAGAGCCTAGCGGGAGAGCAGTTCTTC. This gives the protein CASSKSLAGEQFF.

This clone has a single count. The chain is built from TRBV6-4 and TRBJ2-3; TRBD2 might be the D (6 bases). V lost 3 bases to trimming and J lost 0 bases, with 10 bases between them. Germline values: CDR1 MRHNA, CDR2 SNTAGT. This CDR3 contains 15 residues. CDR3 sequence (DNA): TGTGCCAGCAGTGAATCGGCGGGAAGCACAGATACGCAGTATTTT. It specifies CASSESAGSTDTQYF.

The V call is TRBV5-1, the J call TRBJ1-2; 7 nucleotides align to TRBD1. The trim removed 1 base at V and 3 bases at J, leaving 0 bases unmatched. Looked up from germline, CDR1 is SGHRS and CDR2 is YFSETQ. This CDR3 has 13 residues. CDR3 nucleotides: TGCGCCAGCAGCTTGACAGGGGACTATGGCTACACCTTC. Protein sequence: CASSLTGDYGYTF.

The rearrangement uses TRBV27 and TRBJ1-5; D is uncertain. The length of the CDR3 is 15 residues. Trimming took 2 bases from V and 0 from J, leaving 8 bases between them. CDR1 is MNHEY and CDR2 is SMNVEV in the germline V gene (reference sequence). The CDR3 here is CASSLIPYSNQPQHF. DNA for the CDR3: TGTGCCAGCAGTTTAATCCCATATAGCAATCAGCCCCAGCATTTT.

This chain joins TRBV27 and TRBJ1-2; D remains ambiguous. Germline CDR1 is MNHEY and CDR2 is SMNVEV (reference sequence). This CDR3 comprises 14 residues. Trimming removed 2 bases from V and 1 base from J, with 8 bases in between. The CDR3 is CASSLTFLNYGYTF. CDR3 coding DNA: TGTGCCAGCAGTTTAACATTTCTTAACTATGGCTACACCTTC.

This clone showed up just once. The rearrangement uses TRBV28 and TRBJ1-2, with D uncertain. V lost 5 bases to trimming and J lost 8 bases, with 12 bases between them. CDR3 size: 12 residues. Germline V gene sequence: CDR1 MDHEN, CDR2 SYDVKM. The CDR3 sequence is CASSTPGGGYTF. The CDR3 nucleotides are TGTGCCAGCAGTACCCCGGGCGGGGGCTACACCTTC.

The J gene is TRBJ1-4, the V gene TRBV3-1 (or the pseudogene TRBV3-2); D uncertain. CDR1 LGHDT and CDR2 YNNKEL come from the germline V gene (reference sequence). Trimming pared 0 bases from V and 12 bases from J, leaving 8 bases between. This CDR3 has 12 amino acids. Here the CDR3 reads CASSQEQRELFF. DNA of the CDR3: TGTGCCAGCAGCCAAGAACAGCGGGAACTGTTTTTT.